This TCR beta chain was observed in a study of regulatory T cells in long-lasting Graves disease. Time point in this sample: newly diagnosed GD, antithyroid drugs for less than 3 months. Making the TCR library involved RNA that had been extracted from PBMCs. CDR3 regions were amplified by Arm-PCR using iRepertoire HTBI primers to build TCR beta libraries. Authors' processing steps: Identification of gene segments yielded around 64 TRBV and around 13 TRBJ across samples. TCRdb called the multiplex PCR reads again in MiXCR, with one record for every CDR3 protein. In this record, the V and J calls reflect TCRdb's handling and not the investigators' own analysis. The sample has about 460,000 distinct CDR3 sequences; around 15% are singletons. The sample holds many counts of this clonotype. Its target is unknown. Study-level points and caveats: Persistent disease preferred TRBV28, TRBJ1-2 and TRBJ2-5.

CDR1 and CDR2 (germline): MNHNS, SASEGT. The J segment lost 7 bases and the V segment lost 5 bases, leaving 9 bases of the junction unmatched. The CDR3 length is 16 residues. This sample was also put to use in a study of T cells in Graves' hyperthyroidism and ophthalmopathy. As that study records: Before onset, by a median of approximately 5.9 months, the model predicted ophthalmopathy.

The chain recombines TRBV6-1 with TRBJ2-2, with 11 positions matching TRBD2. Material: peripheral blood mononuclear cells (PBMCs), obtained at new diagnosis, from a patient treated with antithyroid drugs. This receptor was identified in a woman in her forties or fifties with Graves disease. CDR3 coding DNA: TGTGCCAGCAGTAAACTAGCGGGAGATGAGAACGGGGAGCTGTTTTTT. This gives the protein CASSKLAGDENGELFF.